This record covers a single T cell receptor beta chain. CDR1 SGHAT and CDR2 FQNNGV come from the germline V gene. The CDR3 runs to 14 residues. The germline V and J ends were trimmed by 8 bases and 0 bases, with 13 bases remaining between them. This sample was included in a study of blood T cell repertoires in COVID-19. TCRdb's copy holds only in-frame clones and misses some; the assay was immunoSEQ multiplex PCR. This sample has almost 95,000 clones, with approximately 84% found just once. The sample taken for sequencing was peripheral blood. V and J are TRBV11-2 and TRBJ2-5; D might be TRBD2 (6 bases). The source of this sequence is a man in his sixties with acute or convalescent COVID-19. CDR3 DNA sequence: TGTGCCAGCGGGGACTGGAATCACCAAGAGACCCAGTACTTC. Its translation: CASGDWNHQETQYF.